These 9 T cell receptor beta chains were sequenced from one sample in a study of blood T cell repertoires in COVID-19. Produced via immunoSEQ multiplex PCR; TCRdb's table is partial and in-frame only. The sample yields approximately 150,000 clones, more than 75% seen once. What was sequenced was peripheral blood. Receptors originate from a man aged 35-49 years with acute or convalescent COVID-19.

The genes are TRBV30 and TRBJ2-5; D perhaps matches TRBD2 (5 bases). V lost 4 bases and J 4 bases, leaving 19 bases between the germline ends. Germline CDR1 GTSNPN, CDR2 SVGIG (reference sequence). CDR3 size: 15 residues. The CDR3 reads CAWICPRTARETQYF. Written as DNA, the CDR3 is TGTGCCTGGATCTGTCCCAGGACTGCTAGAGAGACCCAGTACTTC. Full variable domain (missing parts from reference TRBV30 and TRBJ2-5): SQTIHQWPATLVQPVGSPLSLECTVEGTSNPNLYWYRQAAGRGLQLLFYSVGIGQISSEVPQNLSASRPQDRQFILSSKKLLLSDSGFYLCAWICPRTARETQYFGPGTRLLVL.

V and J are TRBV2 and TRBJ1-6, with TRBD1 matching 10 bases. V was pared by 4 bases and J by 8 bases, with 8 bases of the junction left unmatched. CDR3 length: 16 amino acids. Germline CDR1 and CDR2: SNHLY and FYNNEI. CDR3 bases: TGTGCCAGCAGTGGAGTCCGGGACAGGGGTCATTCACCCCTCCACTTT. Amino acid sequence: CASSGVRDRGHSPLHF.

This chain's CDR3 is CASSQAPGTYNEQFF. CDR3 DNA sequence: TGTGCCAGCAGCCAAGCCCCGGGAACCTACAATGAGCAGTTCTTC. The J gene is TRBJ2-1, the V gene TRBV4-2; maybe TRBD2 (5 bases). The V end lost 1 base, the J end lost 2 bases, and 9 bases lay between the germline ends. The CDR3 is 15 amino acids. CDR1 is LGHNA and CDR2 is YNFKEQ in the germline V gene.

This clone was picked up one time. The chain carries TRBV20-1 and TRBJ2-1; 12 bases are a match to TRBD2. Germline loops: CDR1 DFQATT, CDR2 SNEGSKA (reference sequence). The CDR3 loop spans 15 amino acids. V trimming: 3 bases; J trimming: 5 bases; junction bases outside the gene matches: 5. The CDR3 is CSASISSGGDNEQFF. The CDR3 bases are TGCAGTGCTAGTATCTCTAGCGGGGGGGACAATGAGCAGTTCTTC.

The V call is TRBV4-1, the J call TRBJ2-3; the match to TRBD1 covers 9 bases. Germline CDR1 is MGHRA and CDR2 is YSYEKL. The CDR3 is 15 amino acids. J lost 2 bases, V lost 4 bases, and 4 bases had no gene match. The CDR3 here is CASSLRDRATDTQYF. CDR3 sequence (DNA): TGCGCCAGCAGCCTCCGGGACAGGGCCACAGATACGCAGTATTTT.

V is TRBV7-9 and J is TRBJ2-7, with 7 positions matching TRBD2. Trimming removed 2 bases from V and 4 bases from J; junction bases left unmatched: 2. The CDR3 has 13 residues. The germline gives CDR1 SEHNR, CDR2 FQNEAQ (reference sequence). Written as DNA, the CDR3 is TGTGCCAGCAGCTTACTGGGGGGGTACGAGCAGTACTTC. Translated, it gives CASSLLGGYEQYF.

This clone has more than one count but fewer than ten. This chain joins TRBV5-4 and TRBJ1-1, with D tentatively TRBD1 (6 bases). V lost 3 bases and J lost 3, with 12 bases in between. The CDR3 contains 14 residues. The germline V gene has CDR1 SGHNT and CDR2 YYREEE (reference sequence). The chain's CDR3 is CASSSGAVDTEAFF. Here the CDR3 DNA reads TGTGCCAGCAGCTCAGGGGCGGTGGACACTGAAGCTTTCTTT.

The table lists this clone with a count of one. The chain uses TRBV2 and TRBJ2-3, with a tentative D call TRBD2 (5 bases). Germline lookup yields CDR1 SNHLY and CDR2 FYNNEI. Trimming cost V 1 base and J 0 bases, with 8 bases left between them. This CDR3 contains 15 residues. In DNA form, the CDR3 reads TGTGCCAGCAGTGAAGGCGGGCATAGCACAGATACGCAGTATTTT. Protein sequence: CASSEGGHSTDTQYF.

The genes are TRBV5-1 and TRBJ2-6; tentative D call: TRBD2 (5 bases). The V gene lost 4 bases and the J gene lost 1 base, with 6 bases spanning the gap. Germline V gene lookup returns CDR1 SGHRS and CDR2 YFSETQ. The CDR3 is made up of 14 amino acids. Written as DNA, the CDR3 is TGCGCCAGCAGCGAGGGATCTGGGGCCAACGTCCTGACTTTC. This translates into CASSEGSGANVLTF.